This T cell receptor (beta chain) was captured in a study of blood T cell repertoires in COVID-19. The CDR3 is 11 amino acids. V was shortened by 8 bases and J by 7 bases, with 12 bases between the two germline ends. Looked up from germline, CDR1 is SGHRS and CDR2 is YFSETQ. Clones were read by immunoSEQ multiplex PCR, and TCRdb kept only the in-frame ones, dropping some. The sample yields 200,000 to 300,000 clones, approximately 86% seen once. The V gene is TRBV5-1, the J gene TRBJ1-1; possibly TRBD1 for D (5 bases). The sample comprised peripheral blood. The sequence was obtained from a woman in her twenties or thirties who had recovered from COVID-19. The DNA for the CDR3 is TGCGCCAGTAGCCAGGGCCTTGAAGCTTTCTTT. This translates into CASSQGLEAFF.